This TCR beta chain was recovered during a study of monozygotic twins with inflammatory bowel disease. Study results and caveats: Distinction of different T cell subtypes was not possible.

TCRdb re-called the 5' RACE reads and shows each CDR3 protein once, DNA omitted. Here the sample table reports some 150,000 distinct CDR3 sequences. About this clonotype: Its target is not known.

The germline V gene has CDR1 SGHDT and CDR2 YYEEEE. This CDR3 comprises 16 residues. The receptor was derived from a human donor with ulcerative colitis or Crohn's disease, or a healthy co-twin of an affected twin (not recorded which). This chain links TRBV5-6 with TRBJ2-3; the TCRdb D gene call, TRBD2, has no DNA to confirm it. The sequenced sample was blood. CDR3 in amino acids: CASTYSGWGDADTQYF. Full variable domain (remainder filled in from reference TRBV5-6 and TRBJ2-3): DAGVTQSPTHLIKTRGQQVTLRCSPKSGHDTVSWYQQALGQGPQFIFQYYEEEERQRGNFPDRFSGHQFPNYSSELNVNALLLGDSALYLCASTYSGWGDADTQYFGPGTRLTVL.